The 8 T cell receptor beta chains given below trace back to one sample, sequenced in a study of blood T cell repertoires in COVID-19. The protocol was immunoSEQ multiplex PCR, while the TCRdb copy is restricted to in-frame clones and leaves out a portion. The data show more than 150,000 clones, about 88% seen once. The specimen sequenced was peripheral blood. The receptor source for this set is a man aged 35 to 55 with active or convalescent COVID-19.

This clone was counted once. The V call is TRBV30, the J call TRBJ2-1; TRBD1 is a possible D gene (6 bases). The CDR3 is made up of 14 amino acids. Trimming stripped 5 bases from V and 2 bases from J, with 13 bases between. Germline CDR1 is GTSNPN and CDR2 is SVGIG (reference sequence). CDR3: CAWLKQGPYNEQFF. The DNA of the CDR3 is TGTGCCTGGTTAAAACAGGGACCCTACAATGAGCAGTTCTTC. The full variable domain, in which reference TRBV30 and TRBJ2-1 provide the parts outside the CDR3, is SQTIHQWPATLVQPVGSPLSLECTVEGTSNPNLYWYRQAAGRGLQLLFYSVGIGQISSEVPQNLSASRPQDRQFILSSKKLLLSDSGFYLCAWLKQGPYNEQFFGPGTRLTVL.

The V and J genes are TRBV5-1 and TRBJ1-4; 7 bases align to TRBD1. With V trimmed by 4 bases and J by 0 bases, 6 bases remained unmatched. This CDR3 has 16 amino acids. Germline V gene data show CDR1 as SGHRS and CDR2 as YFSETQ. The CDR3 DNA is TGCGCCAGCAGCGAGGGGACAGTTGCAACTAATGAAAAACTGTTTTTT. This gives the protein CASSEGTVATNEKLFF.

The chain couples TRBV28 to TRBJ1-6, with a weak D call TRBD1 (5 bases). Germline V gene data show CDR1 as MDHEN and CDR2 as SYDVKM. Between the trimmed V and J ends, which lost 1 base and 9 bases, there was a span of 10 bases. This CDR3 has 14 amino acids. The CDR3: CASSLYHRSSPLHF. CDR3 nucleotide sequence: TGTGCCAGCAGTTTATACCACAGGAGTTCACCCCTCCACTTT.

The rearrangement uses TRBV3-1 (or the pseudogene TRBV3-2) and TRBJ2-6, with D possibly being TRBD1 (6 bases). This CDR3 spans 15 amino acids. The germline V and J ends were trimmed by 4 bases and 2 bases, with 9 bases remaining between them. Looked up from germline, CDR1 is LGHDT and CDR2 is YNNKEL (reference sequence). The CDR3 loop is CASSRRGPGANVLTF. CDR3 sequence (DNA): TGTGCCAGCAGCCGCAGGGGACCTGGGGCCAACGTCCTGACTTTC.

The V and J genes are TRBV27 and TRBJ1-2; the match to TRBD1 covers 9 bases. Unmatched junction bases numbered 5, after V lost 10 bases and J lost 2 bases. Germline CDR1 MNHEY, CDR2 SMNVEV (reference sequence). This CDR3 has 13 amino acids. CDR3 coding DNA: TGTGCCACCAGGACAGGGGTCAACTATGGCTACACCTTC. This sequence encodes CATRTGVNYGYTF.

The rearrangement uses TRBV6-2 or TRBV6-3 and TRBJ2-7; 10 nucleotides line up with TRBD2. The CDR3 consists of 17 residues. Per the germline V gene, CDR1 is MNHEY and CDR2 is SVGEGT. With 0 bases clipped from V and 1 base from J, the junction kept 6 bases outside the gene matches. CDR3 DNA: TGTGCCAGCAGTTACTCGACTACTAGCGGGGATTCCTACGAGCAGTACTTC. Translated, it gives CASSYSTTSGDSYEQYF.

The V gene is TRBV28, the J gene TRBJ2-7, with D unclear. Germline assignment: CDR1 MDHEN and CDR2 SYDVKM. Trimming removed 8 bases from V and 3 bases from J, with 2 bases in between. The CDR3 spans 9 residues. The chain's CDR3 is CASHYEQYF. Written as DNA, the CDR3 is TGTGCCAGCCACTACGAGCAGTACTTC.

A few counts support this clone. The gene calls are TRBV7-2 and TRBJ2-7; 7 nucleotides agree with TRBD2. This CDR3 has 13 residues. Germline values: CDR1 SGHTA, CDR2 FQGNSA. Unmatched junction bases numbered 6, after V lost 4 bases and J lost 6 bases. CDR3 in DNA: TGTGCCAGCAGCTCCCTCCGACTAGCCGAGCAGTACTTC. Its translation is CASSSLRLAEQYF.